This T cell receptor (beta chain) comes out of a study of blood T cell repertoires in COVID-19. Looking at the study overall: Samples taken during acute and convalescent COVID-19 were collected in the United States, Italy and Spain.

Germline V gives CDR1 LNHDA, CDR2 SQIVND (reference sequence). This CDR3 has 14 residues. Unmatched junction bases numbered 4, after V lost 5 bases and J lost 1 base. Repertoires were generated with immunoSEQ multiplex PCR, while TCRdb's copy carries only in-frame clones and drops some. Of over 100,000 clones in the sample, approximately 90% were seen once. This sequence originates from a human donor in a cohort sampled during active COVID-19. This chain connects TRBV19 to TRBJ1-1; 7 nucleotides align to TRBD1. Source material: peripheral blood. CDR3 DNA sequence: TGTGCCAGTAGTCGACAGGGTACGAACACTGAAGCTTTCTTT. This translates into CASSRQGTNTEAFF. Filled out from reference TRBV19 and TRBJ1-1, the complete variable domain reads DGGITQSPKYLFRKEGQNVTLSCEQNLNHDAMYWYRQDPGQGLRLIYYSQIVNDFQKGDIAEGYSVSREKKESFPLTVTSAQKNPTAFYLCASSRQGTNTEAFFGQGTRLTVV.